This entry is about one T cell receptor (beta chain). Its specificity is not known. The data derive from a study of Ad26.COV2.S vaccination and SARS-CoV-2 variants. Study observations and caveats: Placebo recipients showed lower spike-specific TCR breadth than vaccinees.

Only in-frame clones appear in the TCRdb table, and some are missing; sequencing was by immunoSEQ multiplex PCR. The table shows more than 300,000 clones, with about 86% occurring only once. Treatment denoted: around 19 received Ad26.COV2.S at low or high dose, single or two shots; about 5 received placebo; per-sample allocation not given. On day 63 after the first injection, vaccine and placebo recipients gave samples. In germline, CDR1 is MNHEY, CDR2 SVGAGI. J lost 10 bases, V lost 7 bases, and 13 bases had no gene match. The CDR3 sequence is 14 residues long. The V gene is TRBV6-5, the J gene TRBJ2-1; 7 bases are shared with TRBD1. The receptor was isolated from a person between 18 and 65 years old who received the Ad26.COV2.S COVID-19 vaccine or a placebo. The sequencing here drew on peripheral blood, taken in a trial of Ad26.COV2.S vaccine versus placebo. CDR3 sequence reads: CASTQTGPAGEQFF. The CDR3 nucleotides read TGTGCCAGCACCCAGACAGGGCCGGCCGGGGAGCAGTTCTTC.